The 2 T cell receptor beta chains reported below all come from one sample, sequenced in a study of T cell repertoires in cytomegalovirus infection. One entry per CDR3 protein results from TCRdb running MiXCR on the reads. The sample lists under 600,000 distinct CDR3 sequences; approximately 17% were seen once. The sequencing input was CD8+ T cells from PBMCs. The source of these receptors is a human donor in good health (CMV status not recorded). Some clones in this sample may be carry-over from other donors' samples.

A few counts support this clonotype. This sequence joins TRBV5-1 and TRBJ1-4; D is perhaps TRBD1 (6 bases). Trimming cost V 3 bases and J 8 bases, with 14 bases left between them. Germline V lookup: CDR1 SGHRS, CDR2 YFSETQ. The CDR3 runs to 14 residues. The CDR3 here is CASSSPGDTEKLFF. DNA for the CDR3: TGCGCCAGCAGCTCACCGGGGGACACCGAAAAACTGTTTTTT.

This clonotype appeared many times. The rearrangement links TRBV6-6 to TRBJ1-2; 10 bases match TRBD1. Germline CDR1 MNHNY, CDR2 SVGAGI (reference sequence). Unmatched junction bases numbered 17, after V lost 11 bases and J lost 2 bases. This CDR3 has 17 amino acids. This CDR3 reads CAVPTPGQGTPNYGYTF. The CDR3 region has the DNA TGTGCCGTCCCCACCCCGGGACAGGGGACCCCGAACTATGGCTACACCTTC.